This entry concerns a single T cell receptor (beta chain). CDR3 size: 14 residues. Trimming shortened V by 3 bases and J by 5 bases, and 11 bases separated the two germline ends. Per the germline V gene, CDR1 is LNHDA and CDR2 is SQIVND (reference sequence). These data belong to a study of blood T cell repertoires in COVID-19. Authors' data handling: Nucleated cell counts were estimated from reference gene primer amplification. Sequencing was performed with immunoSEQ multiplex PCR; in TCRdb, only in-frame clones are kept and a portion is missing. That table gives V, J and clone size, and the DNA gave D and trimming. Found here are fewer than 450,000 clones, roughly 87% of them singletons; the top ten hold more than 0.9%. Adults between about 18 and 95 years of age took part from more than 20 US areas.

Sequenced: PBMCs or T cells enriched from blood (not recorded which). The TCR was taken from a woman aged 25-40 years who had recovered from COVID-19. The chain carries TRBV19 and TRBJ1-5; D is unclear. CDR3 protein: CASSMVESYQPQHF. The CDR3 coding sequence is TGTGCCAGTAGTATGGTAGAAAGTTATCAGCCCCAGCATTTT.